This T cell receptor (beta chain) comes out of a study of blood T cell repertoires in COVID-19. Germline V CDR1 and CDR2: SEHNR, FQNEAQ (reference sequence). The CDR3 sequence is 15 residues long. Trimming stripped 4 bases from V and 0 bases from J, with 7 bases between. The assay was immunoSEQ multiplex PCR, and TCRdb's table has in-frame clones only and misses some. Altogether 250,000 to 300,000 clones are present, approximately 81% being singletons, with the ten largest covering about 3.2%. V gene TRBV7-9 combines with J gene TRBJ2-6, with D maybe TRBD1 (5 bases). The source of this sequence is a woman aged 60-70 years with active or convalescent COVID-19. The sample comprised peripheral blood. The CDR3 here is CASSYRPSGANVLTF. The CDR3 DNA reads as TGTGCCAGCAGCTACAGGCCCTCTGGGGCCAACGTCCTGACTTTC.